This TCR beta chain stems from a study of cytomegalovirus exposure and HLA in healthy donors. Study at large: Around 78 million unique TCRs, all from HLA-typed donors, were included in an early release of the data.

PCR primers comprised 60 Vbeta and 13 Jbeta primers. Produced via immunoSEQ multiplex PCR; TCRdb's table is partial and in-frame only. The repertoire table contains tens of thousands of clones. With regard to this clone: As yet, its antigen is unknown.

The CDR3 has 18 residues. Germline V lookup: CDR1 LNHNV, CDR2 YYDKDF (reference sequence). J gave up 0 bases and V 5 bases, and 9 bases lay outside the gene matches. Overall study results and limits: In a later analysis, TCR beta V- and J-gene trimming showed a link to a missense DCLRE1C variant.

The sample consisted of PBMCs. This receptor was obtained from a man in his forties in good health and CMV-seronegative. The chain couples TRBV15 to TRBJ1-4; 10 bases agree with TRBD1. CDR3 protein: CATSPRGTGVATNEKLFF. CDR3 nucleotide sequence: TGTGCCACCAGCCCACGCGGGACAGGGGTTGCAACTAATGAAAAACTGTTTTTT.